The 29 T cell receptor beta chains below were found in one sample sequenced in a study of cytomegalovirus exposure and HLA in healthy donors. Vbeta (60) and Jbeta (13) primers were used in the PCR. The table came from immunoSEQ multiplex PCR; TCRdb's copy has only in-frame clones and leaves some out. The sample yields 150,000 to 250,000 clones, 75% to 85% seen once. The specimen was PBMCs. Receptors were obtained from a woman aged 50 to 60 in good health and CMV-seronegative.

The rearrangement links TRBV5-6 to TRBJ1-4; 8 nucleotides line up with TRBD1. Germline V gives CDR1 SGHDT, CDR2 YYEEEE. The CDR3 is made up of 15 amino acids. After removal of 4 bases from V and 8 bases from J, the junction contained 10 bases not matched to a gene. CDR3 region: CASSRTGTGSEKLFF. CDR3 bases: TGTGCCAGCAGCCGAACCGGGACAGGATCAGAAAAACTGTTTTTT.

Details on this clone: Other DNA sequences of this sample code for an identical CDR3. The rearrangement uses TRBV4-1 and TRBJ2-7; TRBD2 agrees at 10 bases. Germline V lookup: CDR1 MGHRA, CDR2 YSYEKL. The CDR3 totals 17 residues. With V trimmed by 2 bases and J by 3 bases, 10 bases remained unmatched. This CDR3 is CASSQTPWTSGDYEQYF. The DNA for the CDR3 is TGCGCCAGCAGCCAAACACCTTGGACTAGCGGTGACTACGAGCAGTACTTC.

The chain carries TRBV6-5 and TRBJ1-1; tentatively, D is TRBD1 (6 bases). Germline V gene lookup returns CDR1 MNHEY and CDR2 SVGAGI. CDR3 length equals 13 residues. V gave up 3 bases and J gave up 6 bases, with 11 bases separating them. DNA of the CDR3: TGTGCCAGCAGTTATAGAGGGGGGGCTGAAGCTTTCTTT. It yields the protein CASSYRGGAEAFF.

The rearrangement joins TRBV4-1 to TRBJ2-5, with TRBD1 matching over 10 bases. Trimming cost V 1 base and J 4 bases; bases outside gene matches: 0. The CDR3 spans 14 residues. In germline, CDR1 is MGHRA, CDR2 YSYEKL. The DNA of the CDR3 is TGCGCCAGCAGCCAAGGACAGGGGGCAGAGACCCAGTACTTC. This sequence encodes CASSQGQGAETQYF.

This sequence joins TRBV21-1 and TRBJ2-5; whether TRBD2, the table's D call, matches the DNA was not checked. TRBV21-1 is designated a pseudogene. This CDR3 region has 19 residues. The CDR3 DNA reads TGTGCCAGCAGCAAATCGCCGGGACTAGCGGGAGGCCAGCAAGAGACCCAGTACTTC. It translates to CASSKSPGLAGGQQETQYF.

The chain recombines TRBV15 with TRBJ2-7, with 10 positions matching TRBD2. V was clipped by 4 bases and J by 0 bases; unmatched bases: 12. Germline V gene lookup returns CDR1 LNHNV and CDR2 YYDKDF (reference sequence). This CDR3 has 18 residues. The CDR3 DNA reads TGTGCCACCAGCACCCCTGGGACTAGCGACAGAAGCTCCTACGAGCAGTACTTC. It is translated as CATSTPGTSDRSSYEQYF.

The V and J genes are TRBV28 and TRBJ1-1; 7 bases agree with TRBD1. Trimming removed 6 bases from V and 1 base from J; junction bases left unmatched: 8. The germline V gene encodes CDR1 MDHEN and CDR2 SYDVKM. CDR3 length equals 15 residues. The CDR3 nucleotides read TGTGCCAGCAGACGGGAGGGGGCAGGGAACACTGAAGCTTTCTTT. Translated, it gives CASRREGAGNTEAFF.

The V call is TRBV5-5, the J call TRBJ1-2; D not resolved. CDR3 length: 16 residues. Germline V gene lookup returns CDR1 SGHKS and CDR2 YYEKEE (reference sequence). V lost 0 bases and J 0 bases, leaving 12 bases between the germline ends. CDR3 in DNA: TGTGCCAGCAGCTTGGAAGCAGCGTTAGCTAACTATGGCTACACCTTC. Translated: CASSLEAALANYGYTF.

The CDR3, as DNA: TGTGCCAGCAGTGACTCCAGGGTGGGCACAGATACGCAGTATTTT. It specifies CASSDSRVGTDTQYF. The rearrangement uses TRBV6-4 and TRBJ2-3, with D possibly TRBD1 on 5 matching bases. The CDR3 spans 15 residues. Per the germline V gene, CDR1 is MRHNA and CDR2 is SNTAGT. Deletions cut 0 bases from V and 1 base from J, with 8 bases between.

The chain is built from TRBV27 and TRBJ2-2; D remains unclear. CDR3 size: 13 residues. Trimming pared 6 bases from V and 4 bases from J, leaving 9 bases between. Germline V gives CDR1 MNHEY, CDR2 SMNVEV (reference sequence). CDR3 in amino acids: CASRDLGTGELFF. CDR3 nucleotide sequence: TGTGCCAGCAGAGACTTGGGCACCGGGGAGCTGTTTTTT.

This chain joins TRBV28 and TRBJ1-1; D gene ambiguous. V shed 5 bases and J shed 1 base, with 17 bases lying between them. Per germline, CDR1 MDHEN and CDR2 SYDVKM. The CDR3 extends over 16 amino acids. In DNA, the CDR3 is TGTGCCAGCAGTCCTGCTGTTGGGCAACCGAACACTGAAGCTTTCTTT. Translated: CASSPAVGQPNTEAFF.

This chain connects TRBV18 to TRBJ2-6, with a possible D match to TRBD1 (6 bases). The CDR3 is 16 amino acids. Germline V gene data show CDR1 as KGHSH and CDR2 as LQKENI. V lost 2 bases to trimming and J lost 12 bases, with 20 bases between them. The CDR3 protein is CASSPSRGPSQGVLTF. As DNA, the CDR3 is TGTGCCAGCTCACCATCCAGGGGCCCCTCCCAAGGCGTCCTGACTTTC.

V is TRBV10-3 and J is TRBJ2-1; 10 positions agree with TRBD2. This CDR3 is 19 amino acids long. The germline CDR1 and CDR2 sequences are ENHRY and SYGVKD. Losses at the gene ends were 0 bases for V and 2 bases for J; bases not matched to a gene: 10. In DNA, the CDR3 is TGTGCCATCAGTGAGTCTGCTAGCGGGAGATCCGGGACCTACAATGAGCAGTTCTTC. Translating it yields CAISESASGRSGTYNEQFF.

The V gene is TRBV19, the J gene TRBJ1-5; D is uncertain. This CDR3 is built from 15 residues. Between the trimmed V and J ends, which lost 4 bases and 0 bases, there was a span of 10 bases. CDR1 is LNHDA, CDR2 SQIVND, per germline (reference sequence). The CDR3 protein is CASSRTGYSNQPQHF. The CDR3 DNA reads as TGTGCCAGTAGTAGAACGGGGTATAGCAATCAGCCCCAGCATTTT.

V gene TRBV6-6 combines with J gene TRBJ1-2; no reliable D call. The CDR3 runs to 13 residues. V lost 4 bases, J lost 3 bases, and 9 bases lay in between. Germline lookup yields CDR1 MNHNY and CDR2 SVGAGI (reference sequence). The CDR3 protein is CASSSNPDYGYTF. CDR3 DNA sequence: TGTGCCAGCAGTTCTAACCCTGACTATGGCTACACCTTC.

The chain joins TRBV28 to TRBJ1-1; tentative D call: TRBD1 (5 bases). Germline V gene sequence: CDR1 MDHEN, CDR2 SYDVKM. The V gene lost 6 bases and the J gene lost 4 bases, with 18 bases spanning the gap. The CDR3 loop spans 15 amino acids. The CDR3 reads CASRPRSGSLTEAFF. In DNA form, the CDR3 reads TGTGCCAGCAGACCACGCTCAGGGTCCCTCACTGAAGCTTTCTTT. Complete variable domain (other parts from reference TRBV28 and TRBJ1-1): DVKVTQSSRYLVKRTGEKVFLECVQDMDHENMFWYRQDPGLGLRLIYFSYDVKMKEKGDIPEGYSVSREKKERFSLILESASTNQTSMYLCASRPRSGSLTEAFFGQGTRLTVV.

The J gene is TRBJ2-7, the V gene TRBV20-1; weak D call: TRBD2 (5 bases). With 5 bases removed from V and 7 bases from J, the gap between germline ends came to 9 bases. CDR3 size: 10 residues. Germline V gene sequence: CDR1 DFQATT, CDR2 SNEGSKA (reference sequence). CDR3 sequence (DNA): TGCAGTGCTTCTACTAGAGAGCAGTACTTC. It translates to CSASTREQYF.

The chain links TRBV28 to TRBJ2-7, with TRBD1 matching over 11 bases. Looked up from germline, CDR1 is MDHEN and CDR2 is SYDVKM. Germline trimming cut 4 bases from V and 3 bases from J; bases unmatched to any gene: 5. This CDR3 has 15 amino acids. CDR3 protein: CASSSGGTGGYEQYF. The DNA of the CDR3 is TGTGCCAGCAGTTCCGGGGGGACAGGGGGCTACGAGCAGTACTTC.

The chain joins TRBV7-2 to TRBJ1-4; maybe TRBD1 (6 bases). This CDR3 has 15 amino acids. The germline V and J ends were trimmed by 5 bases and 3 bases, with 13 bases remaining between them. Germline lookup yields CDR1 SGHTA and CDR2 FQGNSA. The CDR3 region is CASSQGGGPNEKLFF. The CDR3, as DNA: TGTGCCAGCAGCCAGGGCGGGGGCCCTAATGAAAAACTGTTTTTT.

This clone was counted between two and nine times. The CDR3 sequence: CASSLQGYYGYTF. The CDR3, as DNA: TGTGCCAGCAGTTTACAGGGGTACTATGGCTACACCTTC. The rearrangement uses TRBV28 and TRBJ1-2; possibly TRBD1 for D (6 bases). Germline V CDR1 and CDR2: MDHEN, SYDVKM. CDR3 size: 13 residues. Trimming stripped 2 bases from V and 3 bases from J, with 7 bases between.

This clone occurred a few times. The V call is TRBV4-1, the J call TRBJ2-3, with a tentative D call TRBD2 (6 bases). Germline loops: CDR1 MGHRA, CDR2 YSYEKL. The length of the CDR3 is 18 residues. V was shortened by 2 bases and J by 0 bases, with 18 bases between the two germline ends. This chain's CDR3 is CASSQTGGQGLSTDTQYF. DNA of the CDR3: TGCGCCAGCAGCCAAACAGGAGGGCAGGGCCTTAGCACAGATACGCAGTATTTT.

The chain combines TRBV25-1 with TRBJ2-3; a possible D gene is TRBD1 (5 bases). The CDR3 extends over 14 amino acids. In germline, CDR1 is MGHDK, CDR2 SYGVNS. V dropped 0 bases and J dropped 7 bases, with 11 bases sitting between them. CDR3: CASSEYKDKHTQYF. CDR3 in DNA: TGTGCCAGCAGTGAATATAAGGACAAACATACGCAGTATTTT.

CDR3 amino acids: CASSPLASGRVSNEQFF. The CDR3, as DNA: TGTGCCAGCTCACCATTGGCTAGCGGGAGGGTATCCAATGAGCAGTTCTTC. This chain links TRBV18 with TRBJ2-1, with 12 bases lining up with TRBD2. The CDR3 covers 17 residues. V lost 2 bases and J lost 6; bases outside the gene matches: 8. Germline V gene data show CDR1 as KGHSH and CDR2 as LQKENI.

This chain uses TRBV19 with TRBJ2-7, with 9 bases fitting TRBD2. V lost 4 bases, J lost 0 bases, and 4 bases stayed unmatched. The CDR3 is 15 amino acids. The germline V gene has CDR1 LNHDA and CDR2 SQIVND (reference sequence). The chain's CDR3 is CASSKLAGSSYEQYF. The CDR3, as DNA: TGTGCCAGTAGTAAGCTAGCGGGAAGCTCCTACGAGCAGTACTTC.

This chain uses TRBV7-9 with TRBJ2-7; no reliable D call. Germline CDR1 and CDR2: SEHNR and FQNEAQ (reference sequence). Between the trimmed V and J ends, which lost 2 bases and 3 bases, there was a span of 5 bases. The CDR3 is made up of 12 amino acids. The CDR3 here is CASSLIHYEQYF. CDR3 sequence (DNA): TGTGCCAGCAGCTTAATACACTACGAGCAGTACTTC.

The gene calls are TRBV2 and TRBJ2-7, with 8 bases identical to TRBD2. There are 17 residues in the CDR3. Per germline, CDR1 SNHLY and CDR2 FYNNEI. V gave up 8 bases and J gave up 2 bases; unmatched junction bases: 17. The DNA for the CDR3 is TGTGCCAGCGACCGCCTGATAGCGGGACCTGGGCCCTACGAGCAGTACTTC. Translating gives CASDRLIAGPGPYEQYF.

This chain's CDR3 is CASTPRGLSGTDTQYF. CDR3 bases: TGTGCCAGTACTCCTCGGGGGTTATCTGGCACAGATACGCAGTATTTT. The chain recombines TRBV19 with TRBJ2-3, with a tentative D call TRBD2 (6 bases). The CDR3 spans 16 residues. Germline V gene data show CDR1 as LNHDA and CDR2 as SQIVND (reference sequence). The V and J ends lost 7 bases and 1 base respectively, with 18 bases between them.

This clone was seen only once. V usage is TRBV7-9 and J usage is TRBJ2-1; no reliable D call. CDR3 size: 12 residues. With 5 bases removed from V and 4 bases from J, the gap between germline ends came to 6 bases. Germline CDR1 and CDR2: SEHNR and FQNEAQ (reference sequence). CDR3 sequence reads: CASSAEYNEQFF. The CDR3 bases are TGTGCCAGCAGCGCCGAGTACAATGAGCAGTTCTTC.

The CDR3 spells CASSSGITEEETQYF. In DNA, the CDR3 is TGTGCCAGCAGCTCGGGAATTACCGAGGAGGAGACCCAGTACTTC. V gene TRBV5-4 combines with J gene TRBJ2-5, with TRBD2 as a possible D gene (5 bases). The CDR3 has 15 residues. Deletions cut 3 bases from V and 5 bases from J, with 17 bases between. Germline CDR1 is SGHNT and CDR2 is YYREEE (reference sequence).